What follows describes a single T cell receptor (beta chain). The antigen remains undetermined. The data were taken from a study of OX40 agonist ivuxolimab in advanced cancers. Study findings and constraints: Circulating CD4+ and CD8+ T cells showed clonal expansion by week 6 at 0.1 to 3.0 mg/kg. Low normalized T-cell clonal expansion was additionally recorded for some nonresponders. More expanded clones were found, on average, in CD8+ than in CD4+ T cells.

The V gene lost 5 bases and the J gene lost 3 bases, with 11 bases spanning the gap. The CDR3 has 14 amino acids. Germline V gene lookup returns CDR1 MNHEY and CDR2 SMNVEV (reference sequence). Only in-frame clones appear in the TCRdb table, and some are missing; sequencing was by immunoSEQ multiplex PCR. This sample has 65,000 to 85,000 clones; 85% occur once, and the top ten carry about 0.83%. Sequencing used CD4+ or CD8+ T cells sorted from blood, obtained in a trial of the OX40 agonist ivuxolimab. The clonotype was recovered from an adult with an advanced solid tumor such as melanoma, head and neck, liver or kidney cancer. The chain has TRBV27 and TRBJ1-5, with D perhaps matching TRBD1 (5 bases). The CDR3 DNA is TGTGCCAGCAGTCAGGGAAGATACAATCAGCCCCAGCATTTT. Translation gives CASSQGRYNQPQHF.